Detailed here is one T cell receptor (beta chain). This clone was counted a single time. This clone's antigen is unknown. Base qualities were left out, and no much larger clone turns up one base away. The cohort was made up of 500 to 800 healthy bone marrow donors. All cohort members were sampled while nominally healthy, although unrecorded immune exposures were likely present. The donor was CMV seropositive and belonged to the group of 250 to 300 seropositive cohort members. Each donor provided a peripheral blood sample, and peripheral blood mononuclear cells were used for TCR beta sequencing. Genomic DNA extraction from the blood cell samples was performed with the Qiagen DNeasy Blood Extraction Kit. Germline trimming amounts to 1 base on V and 2 bases on J, with 2 as the count of junction bases outside the gene matches. There are 15 amino acids in the CDR3, from cysteine to phenylalanine inclusive. The only DNA kept is the CDR3, 45 bases in frame from the first base. Based on the germline V gene, the CDR1 and CDR2 sequences are SGHTA and FQGTGA.

This entry is derived from a study of cytomegalovirus exposure and HLA in healthy donors (dated 2017 in TCRdb). Background for the entire study: An earlier analysis of several hundred of the donors reported about 280 Gb of sequence data and 117 million unique TCR beta sequences obtained from 150 million to 200 million T cells. An early release covering roughly 640 HLA-typed donors comprised about 310 gigabases of sequencing data and tens of millions of unique TCR sequences. The genetic ancestry cluster associated with self-reported Caucasian donors included about four fifths of the roughly 400 genotyped donors. The study aimed to test whether signatures of past pathogen exposure could be identified by cataloging public T cell receptors. The T cell repertoires of roughly 660 subjects were profiled by immunosequencing and related to cytomegalovirus serostatus. Along with the roughly 610-subject first cohort, a separate validation cohort of 120 different subjects was used. To predict cytomegalovirus infection status, the study brought together high-throughput TCR immunosequencing, statistical association of individual TCRs with disease status, and machine learning. In a later analysis, previously published TCR beta repertoires from 670 or so donors were re-analyzed and high-resolution HLA genotyping was added so that TCR occurrence patterns could be studied. Rather than drawing on any new phenotypic data, the later analysis identified candidate immune exposures from TCR beta sequences and the way those sequences occurred across donors. An earlier analysis of a few hundred of the donors applied high-throughput TCR beta sequencing to assess whether each TCR beta V gene segment acted as functional or pseudogenic. Alongside the repertoire data, information on donor age, sex, ethnicity and CMV serostatus was compiled. In a later genetic analysis, genome-wide SNP genotypes for about 55% of the roughly 670 donors were used, and that subset was treated as a discovery cohort. Every repertoire in the discovery cohort had been generated on one and the same sequencing platform. HLA typing included class I and class II loci at four-digit resolution. The number of donors typed differed by locus, with 629-630 for A, B, C, DRB1 and DQB1, around 500 for DQA1, 600 to 610 for DPA1, and approximately 470 for DPB1. Four or five DR-DQ haplotypes were handled as single units for association and clustering because linkage in the cohort was strong. On average, 235,054 unique TCR beta nucleotide sequences were sequenced per donor among 398 genotyped donors of the cohort, with 15% to 20% of those sequences being non-productive. Overall study results and their limits: An earlier analysis of some 590 of the donors showed that most TCR beta V segments appeared in productive rearrangements either about 90% or about 30% of the time, which broadly matched IMGT annotations. The cohort was sequenced for TCR beta chains only, and without alpha or paired-chain data the features that could be detected were limited. In a later analysis, 16,951 TCR beta sequences were associated with specific HLA alleles at a false discovery rate of 0.05. Some IMGT-functional V segments, including TRBV6-2 and TRBV6-3, could not be told apart with the 87-base-pair reads, so those segments were excluded. In vitro tests confirmed that three of the cytomegalovirus-associated TCR beta chains recognize cytomegalovirus antigens. Across donors, most TCR sequences were observed very rarely, whereas some public TCRs were present in many individuals. Because HLA typing was missing for some donors at each locus, association tests included only the typed subset. The classifier was reported to diagnose cytomegalovirus status with high specificity and sensitivity in both the original and validation cohorts. According to the authors, the approach could potentially be generalized to other disease states and immunological phenotypes. A total of around 150 TCR beta chains were listed by the study as associated with cytomegalovirus. Because counts were too low, seventeen rarely observed V segments, including chromosome 9 orphons, were excluded from the earlier analysis of 587 of the donors. A group of highly shared sequence variants was considered likely to be a technical artifact of the sequencing pipeline. A further reported finding was that TCR beta sequences accurately predicted the HLA-A and HLA-B alleles for most subjects in the first cohort. In a later analysis, the rate of TCR association differed among HLA loci, with DRB1 alleles having the most associated TCRs and HLA-C alleles having the fewest. CMV serostatus was the only immune exposure information available for the cohort. When HLA alleles, especially DR and DQ, strongly co-occurred, attributing TCR associations to individual alleles was difficult. Linkage disequilibrium might explain the correlated functional status among segregating V segments, but an unknown experimental factor could not be ruled out. In a later analysis, HLA-associated TCR beta chains were found to be more clonally expanded and to have lower generation probabilities than equally common non-associated chains. Several of the top co-occurrence clusters appeared to be linked to parvovirus B19, influenza, CMV and Epstein-Barr virus, according to a later analysis. In a later analysis, most CMV-associated TCR beta chains were found to appear HLA-restricted, with HLA associations seemingly driven largely by CMV exposure. Sequencing depth was assumed to be roughly uniform across donors in the presence/absence analyses, though that assumption may not hold. An association between a missense DCLRE1C variant and V-gene and J-gene trimming of TCR beta chains was found in a later genetic analysis and replicated in an independent cohort. A later genetic analysis reported fewer N-insertions in productive TCRs among donors in an Asian-associated ancestry cluster than the roughly 640-donor mean.

The library came from the immunoSEQ multiplex PCR assay. The multiplex PCR relied on a mix of 60 forward primers for TCR Vbeta segments and 13 reverse primers for TCR Jbeta segments. The CDR3 region of rearranged TCR beta genes was amplified from genomic DNA with a multiplex PCR assay. The amplified TCR beta libraries were sequenced on the Illumina HiSeq System as 87-base-pair reads. The authors' analysis ran thus. Across the 500 to 700 repertoires, a later analysis counted 80 million or so unique TCR beta chains, roughly 11 million of which were shared by at least two donors. To remove PCR and sequencing errors, raw reads were error-corrected and collapsed into unique sequences using a nearest-neighbor algorithm that merged closely related sequences. CDR3 sequences were aligned to IMGT reference sequences to assign V, D and J gene segments. For a sequence to be retained, at least a six-nucleotide match to both a V gene segment and a J gene segment was required. A rearrangement was called productive if the CDR3 had no stop codons and remained in frame with V and J, and every other rearrangement was called non-productive. CDR3 was defined according to IMGT convention as the region running from the second conserved V-encoded cysteine to the conserved J-encoded phenylalanine. The earlier analysis of about 640 of the donors excluded any sequence lacking an unambiguous match to a single V gene segment. In an earlier analysis of around 590 of the donors, a V segment was called functional when productive rearrangements were above 56.7%, and segregating when the standard deviation between donors exceeded 5%. A statistical classification framework was built for diagnosing cytomegalovirus status from the catalog of TCR beta chain sequences. In a later analysis, V and J genes were assigned by comparing TCR nucleotide sequences against IMGT/GENE-DB human TR gene sequences. The TCRdist pipeline was used in a later analysis to assign CDR3 sequences and most-parsimonious VDJ recombination scenarios. In a later analysis, each TCR beta chain was defined by its CDR3 amino acid sequence together with its V-gene family, and reads without a unique V-gene family were excluded. In a later analysis, 450 to 600 highly shared, low-generation-probability nucleotide sequences were removed to address suspected cross-contamination and a sequencing artifact. In a later analysis, a clonal expansion index for each public chain was calculated from normalized within-repertoire ranks of inferred template counts. Generation probabilities in a later analysis came from a VDJ recombination model fitted to out-of-frame rearrangements, and those results were checked against IGoR. A later analysis scored TCR-TCR, TCR-HLA and TCR-CMV co-occurrence with hypergeometric tests, applying a repertoire-size bias correction to TCR pairs. To estimate false discovery rates, a later analysis permuted the HLA or CMV assignments 20 times. A later analysis grouped co-occurring TCRs with DBSCAN, adding TCRdist sequence similarity when clustering within HLA-allele-positive subsets. Repertoires with fewer than 30,000 or more than 120,000 public chains, plus five repertoires with anomalous nucleotide sharing, were excluded from co-occurrence clustering. The table was pulled from immuneACCESS by TCRdb, which kept in-frame rearrangements only. Such tables lose some clones; where checked, under half of the loss comes from unresolved V genes, and the rest has no known cause. Clone size and the V and J calls come from that table; the DNA yielded D and trimming. This sample holds approximately 97,000 clones; about four fifths were observed only once. The biggest ten clones account for over 4% of the sample.

Sequenced material: PBMCs. The sequence links TRBV7-3 to TRBJ2-3; 8 junctional bases match TRBD2. This clonotype was sampled from a woman aged 40 to 50 in good health and CMV-seropositive. The CDR3 loop reads CASSLSGRHTDTQYF. The nucleotides read TGTGCCAGCAGCTTAAGCGGGAGGCACACAGATACGCAGTATTTT.